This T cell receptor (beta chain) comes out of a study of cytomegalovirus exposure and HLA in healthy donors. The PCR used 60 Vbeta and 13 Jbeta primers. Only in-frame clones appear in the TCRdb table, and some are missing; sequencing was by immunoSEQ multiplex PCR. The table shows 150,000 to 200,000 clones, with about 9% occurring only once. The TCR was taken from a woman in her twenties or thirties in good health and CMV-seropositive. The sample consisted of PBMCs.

For the CDR3, the DNA is TGTGCCAGCAGGGACTTAGACACAGATACGCAGTATTTT. Amino acids: CASRDLDTDTQYF. This chain connects TRBV5-5 to TRBJ2-3; maybe TRBD2 (5 bases). Trimming stripped 5 bases from V and 2 bases from J, with 9 bases between. Germline lookup yields CDR1 SGHKS and CDR2 YYEKEE (reference sequence). This CDR3 has 13 amino acids.